What follows is one T cell receptor (beta chain) and its context. Its antigen is unidentified. Sequenced material consisted of expressed TCRB transcripts (all of the isolated RNA was reverse transcribed). Only in-frame clones appear in the TCRdb table, and some are missing; sequencing was by immunoSEQ multiplex PCR. This sample has 15,000 to 20,000 clones, with 45% to 50% found just once. These data come from a study of beta chain features in type 1 diabetes. In the study overall: When patients were set against healthy donors, age, gender and cell yields were similar. Study-level points and caveats: Type 1 diabetes patients showed fewer insertions and more deletions at VDJ junctions.

There are 16 residues in the CDR3. Trimming removed 0 bases at V and 3 bases at J, with 14 bases between. Germline V lookup: CDR1 LGHNA, CDR2 YSLEER. Sorting based on CD45RO/CCR7/CD25/CD127/CD95/CD27 separated CD4+ naive, central memory, regulatory and stem cell-like memory cells. The clonotype originates from a man between 18 and 29 years old in good health. The rearrangement links TRBV4-3 to TRBJ1-1, with D uncertain. The sequencing input was stem cell memory CD4+ T cells from blood. CDR3 nucleotide sequence: TGCGCCAGCAGCCAAGAGGAGGGTGCCGGCCACACTGAAGCTTTCTTT. It specifies CASSQEEGAGHTEAFF.